These 22 T cell receptor beta chains share one sample of origin, sequenced in a study of blood T cell repertoires in COVID-19 (dated by TCRdb to between 2020 and 2021). Library preparation employed the immunoSEQ multiplex PCR assay. Entries here come from immuneACCESS through TCRdb and include only in-frame sequences with V and J called. Some clones fail to appear in such tables; in the studies checked, an unresolved V gene covers under half of the shortfall, and the cause of the remainder is unknown. Across this sample there are roughly 100,000 clones, with 88% seen only once. Roughly 5% of the sample comes from the top ten. Sequenced material: peripheral blood. These receptors originate from a woman older than 75 with active COVID-19.

This chain joins TRBV10-3 and TRBJ1-1, with 8 bases matching TRBD1. This CDR3 comprises 13 residues. CDR1 and CDR2 from the germline V gene are ENHRY and SYGVKD. J lost 0 bases, V lost 8 bases, and 2 bases had no gene match. CDR3 in amino acids: CAILGQVNTEAFF. CDR3 nucleotide sequence: TGTGCCATCCTGGGACAGGTGAACACTGAAGCTTTCTTT.

The CDR3 nucleotides read TGTGCCAGCAGTAAGAGGGGGCTAGCGGGGCGCTCTGGGGCCAACGTCCTGACTTTC. This encodes CASSKRGLAGRSGANVLTF. The chain links TRBV7-3 to TRBJ2-6, with 9 bases fitting TRBD2. V shed 6 bases and J 0 bases; nucleotides not matched to a gene: 12. The CDR3 has 19 amino acids. Per the germline V gene, CDR1 is SGHTA and CDR2 is FQGTGA.

The V call is TRBV28, the J call TRBJ1-5; tentatively, D is TRBD1 (5 bases). The CDR3 runs 17 residues. V dropped 3 bases and J dropped 1 base, with 16 bases sitting between them. The germline V gene has CDR1 MDHEN and CDR2 SYDVKM. The CDR3 here is CASSFPVGVRSNQPQHF. The CDR3 DNA reads TGTGCCAGCAGTTTCCCGGTAGGGGTGAGGAGCAATCAGCCCCAGCATTTT.

Comments on this clone: A junction boundary mismatches the germline segment, possibly from a read error. The chain uses TRBV5-1 and TRBJ2-5, with D unresolved. Germline V lookup: CDR1 SGHRS, CDR2 YFSETQ. CDR3 length: 13 residues. CDR3 region: CASSADNQETQYF. DNA of the CDR3: TGCGCCAGCAGCGCAGACAACCAGGAGACCCAGTACTTC.

The rearrangement uses TRBV27 and TRBJ2-5, with 8 bases matching TRBD2. V lost 5 bases and J lost 1; bases outside the gene matches: 9. The CDR3 has 16 residues. Germline CDR1 and CDR2: MNHEY and SMNVEV (reference sequence). CDR3 sequence reads: CASSRGGLASQETQYF. In DNA form, the CDR3 reads TGTGCCAGCAGTCGCGGGGGGCTAGCGTCCCAAGAGACCCAGTACTTC.

The chain couples TRBV27 to TRBJ1-2, with D possibly matching TRBD1 (5 bases). Germline-derived CDR1 and CDR2 are MNHEY and SMNVEV (reference sequence). The CDR3 totals 16 residues. Trimming stripped 8 bases from V and 2 bases from J, with 21 bases between. The CDR3 sequence: CASSGAPGYSNYGYTF. The CDR3 DNA sequence: TGTGCCAGCTCTGGCGCACCAGGGTATTCGAACTATGGCTACACCTTC.

V is TRBV28 and J is TRBJ1-2; a weak D match, TRBD1 (5 bases). The ends were cut back, 6 bases at V and 0 bases at J, with 11 bases in the middle. The germline V gene has CDR1 MDHEN and CDR2 SYDVKM. The length of the CDR3 is 14 residues. CDR3 bases: TGTGCCAGCAGCGGGACTTTAGCTAACTATGGCTACACCTTC. Amino acid sequence: CASSGTLANYGYTF.

This clone was found a few times. CDR3 sequence reads: CAISDGLVEQYF. CDR3 in DNA: TGTGCCATCAGTGATGGGCTCGTCGAGCAGTACTTC. The rearrangement links TRBV10-3 to TRBJ2-7; D is unclear. This CDR3 spans 12 amino acids. Germline loops: CDR1 ENHRY, CDR2 SYGVKD. The V end was cut by 3 bases, the J end by 6 bases, with 9 bases between.

The gene calls are TRBV7-9 and TRBJ2-3; tentatively, D is TRBD2 (6 bases). The CDR3 has 14 residues. Germline loops: CDR1 SEHNR, CDR2 FQNEAQ (reference sequence). Trimming pared 3 bases from V and 0 bases from J, leaving 7 bases between. CDR3 protein: CASSLEGSTDTQYF. In nucleotides, the CDR3 is TGTGCCAGCAGCTTGGAGGGGAGCACAGATACGCAGTATTTT.

The rearrangement joins TRBV6-5 to TRBJ1-5; 10 bases are a match to TRBD1. There are 15 residues in the CDR3. Losses at the gene ends were 5 bases for V and 4 bases for J; bases not matched to a gene: 5. The germline V gene encodes CDR1 MNHEY and CDR2 SVGAGI. CDR3 protein: CASSPTGGGNQPQHF. CDR3 in DNA: TGTGCCAGCAGTCCGACAGGGGGCGGTAATCAGCCCCAGCATTTT.

This clone was seen a single time. This chain connects TRBV10-3 to TRBJ1-3; maybe TRBD1 (5 bases). Germline V CDR1 and CDR2: ENHRY, SYGVKD. V gave up 0 bases and J gave up 2 bases, with 8 bases separating them. The CDR3 covers 15 residues. In nucleotides, the CDR3 is TGTGCCATCAGTGAGTCGACGGGGGCTGGAAACACCATATATTTT. Translated: CAISESTGAGNTIYF.

This chain links TRBV18 with TRBJ1-5, with D maybe TRBD1 (6 bases). V was pared by 3 bases and J by 1 base, with 13 bases between. The CDR3 spans 16 residues. The germline V gene encodes CDR1 KGHSH and CDR2 LQKENI. The CDR3 sequence: CASSPVQGGSNQPQHF. In nucleotides, the CDR3 is TGTGCCAGCTCACCGGTACAGGGTGGCAGCAATCAGCCCCAGCATTTT. Filled out from reference TRBV18 and TRBJ1-5, the complete variable domain reads NAGVMQNPRHLVRRRGQEARLRCSPMKGHSHVYWYRQLPEEGLKFMVYLQKENIIDESGMPKERFSAEFPKEGPSILRIQQVVRGDSAAYFCASSPVQGGSNQPQHFGDGTRLSIL.

This clone occurred once. This rearrangement joins TRBV15 to TRBJ2-5, with 14 bases fitting TRBD2. The CDR3 sequence is 19 residues long. V lost 0 bases and J lost 1; bases outside the gene matches: 7. Germline V gene sequence: CDR1 LNHNV, CDR2 YYDKDF (reference sequence). The CDR3 spells CATSRDSWTSGRIQETQYF. The DNA for the CDR3 is TGTGCCACCAGCAGAGACAGTTGGACTAGCGGGAGGATCCAAGAGACCCAGTACTTC.

This chain links TRBV5-1 with TRBJ1-4; possibly TRBD1 for D (6 bases). This CDR3 is built from 14 residues. V shed 4 bases and J shed 4 bases, with 11 bases lying between them. Germline V gives CDR1 SGHRS, CDR2 YFSETQ. The DNA for the CDR3 is TGCGCCAGCAGCGTACAGGGAAGTAATGAAAAACTGTTTTTT. Translation gives CASSVQGSNEKLFF.

The chain is built from TRBV6-6 and TRBJ2-7; 12 bases match TRBD2. The germline CDR1 and CDR2 sequences are MNHNY and SVGAGI (reference sequence). With V trimmed by 5 bases and J by 4 bases, 6 bases remained unmatched. This CDR3 is built from 15 residues. CDR3: CASSQPTSGSYEQYF. The CDR3, as DNA: TGTGCCAGCAGTCAGCCGACTAGCGGGAGTTACGAGCAGTACTTC.

This clone was picked up a small number of times. The chain employs TRBV7-9 and TRBJ1-3; D is undetermined. The CDR3 consists of 13 residues. Germline lookup yields CDR1 SEHNR and CDR2 FQNEAQ (reference sequence). V lost 8 bases to trimming and J lost 0 bases, with 8 bases between them. CDR3 in amino acids: CASQSHSGNTIYF. CDR3 DNA sequence: TGTGCCAGCCAGTCACACTCTGGAAACACCATATATTTT.

The gene calls are TRBV28 and TRBJ2-7, with 9 bases matching TRBD1. After removal of 7 bases from V and 3 bases from J, the junction contained 7 bases not matched to a gene. Germline V CDR1 and CDR2: MDHEN, SYDVKM. This CDR3 spans 14 amino acids. The CDR3 nucleotides are TGTGCCAGCACCCCAGGACAGGGGAACTACGAGCAGTACTTC. This sequence encodes CASTPGQGNYEQYF.

CDR3 sequence (DNA): TGTGCCAGTGAAGTGGCTAGCGGGGTCTCGGATGAGCAGTTCTTC. Its translation is CASEVASGVSDEQFF. The chain joins TRBV19 to TRBJ2-1; 9 bases match TRBD2. The CDR3 loop spans 15 amino acids. Losses at the gene ends were 8 bases for V and 8 bases for J; bases not matched to a gene: 13. Germline V gene sequence: CDR1 LNHDA, CDR2 SQIVND (reference sequence).

V usage is TRBV5-1 and J usage is TRBJ2-1; 9 bases map to TRBD2. The germline CDR1 and CDR2 sequences are SGHRS and YFSETQ. V lost 5 bases to trimming and J lost 2 bases; unmatched junction nucleotides: 8. The CDR3 sequence is 16 residues long. CDR3 bases: TGCGCCAGCAGGAGAACCTTAGCGGGAGCCTACAATGAGCAGTTCTTC. It encodes CASRRTLAGAYNEQFF.

This clone appeared a few times. This sequence joins TRBV5-4 and TRBJ2-7; 14 bases map to TRBD2. The germline CDR1 and CDR2 sequences are SGHNT and YYREEE (reference sequence). The length of the CDR3 is 16 residues. With 4 bases clipped from V and 3 bases from J, the junction kept 6 bases outside the gene matches. This CDR3 is CASSTGLAGANYEQYF. CDR3 DNA sequence: TGTGCCAGCAGCACGGGACTAGCGGGAGCTAACTACGAGCAGTACTTC.

This chain uses TRBV7-2 with TRBJ2-1, with 11 bases that match TRBD2. V lost 1 base, J lost 8 bases, and 4 bases stayed unmatched. The CDR3 has 15 amino acids. Germline assignment: CDR1 SGHTA and CDR2 FQGNSA. The CDR3 loop reads CASSLGLAGGDEQFF. In DNA form, the CDR3 reads TGTGCCAGCAGCTTAGGGCTAGCGGGAGGAGATGAGCAGTTCTTC.

The chain carries TRBV7-9 and TRBJ2-1, with D maybe TRBD2 (6 bases). The germline V gene has CDR1 SEHNR and CDR2 FQNEAQ (reference sequence). Deletions cut 0 bases from V and 3 bases from J, with 9 bases between. The CDR3 length is 15 residues. This chain's CDR3 is CASSLARGNYNEQFF. The CDR3 DNA follows: TGTGCCAGCAGCTTAGCTCGGGGGAACTACAATGAGCAGTTCTTC.